These 3 T cell receptor beta chains came from one sample sequenced in a study of regulatory T cells in long-lasting Graves disease. Time point meaning: newly diagnosed GD, antithyroid drugs for less than 3 months. From RNA extracted from PBMCs, the TCR library was made. To make TCR beta libraries, researchers used iRepertoire HTBI primers and Arm-PCR of CDR3 regions. TCRdb fed the multiplex PCR reads into MiXCR, producing one record per CDR3 protein. The sample includes more than 450,000 distinct CDR3 sequences, 15% to 20% of them seen just once. Separately, the same data were catalogued under a study of T cells in Graves' hyperthyroidism and ophthalmopathy.

The material was peripheral blood mononuclear cells (PBMCs), obtained at new diagnosis, from a patient treated with antithyroid drugs. Source of these receptors: a man aged 35-49 years with Graves disease.

V usage is TRBV12-3 or TRBV12-4 and J usage is TRBJ2-1, with TRBD1 matching over 11 bases. V was pared by 6 bases and J by 7 bases, with 8 bases of the junction left unmatched. The CDR3 is 15 residues long. CDR3 in DNA: TGTGCCAGCAGACGGACAGGGGGCGAAGGGAATGAGCAGTTCTTC. It specifies CASRRTGGEGNEQFF.

This clonotype came up many times. This rearrangement joins TRBV18 to TRBJ2-3; TRBD1 matches at 8 bases. Per the germline V gene, CDR1 is KGHSH and CDR2 is LQKENI. V shed 5 bases, J shed 4 bases, and the junction held 8 bases outside the gene matches. This CDR3 contains 15 residues. The CDR3 DNA reads as TGTGCCAGCTCAACCAGGACAGGGTACGCAGATACGCAGTATTTT. This encodes CASSTRTGYADTQYF.

This clonotype was counted only a few times. The chain carries TRBV29-1 and TRBJ2-5, with a possible D match to TRBD2 (5 bases). This CDR3 is built from 13 residues. The V end was cut by 3 bases, the J end by 5 bases, with 13 bases between. In germline, CDR1 is SQVTM, CDR2 ANQGSEA. The CDR3 DNA reads as TGCAGCGTTGATTTAGCGTCCCGGGAGACCCAGTACTTC. Translating gives CSVDLASRETQYF. The full variable domain, its missing parts supplied by reference TRBV29-1 and TRBJ2-5, is SAVISQKPSRDICQRGTSLTIQCQVDSQVTMMFWYRQQPGQSLTLIATANQGSEATYESGFVIDKFPISRPNLTFSTLTVSNMSPEDSSIYLCSVDLASRETQYFGPGTRLLVL.